Below, 9 T cell receptor beta chains from the same sample are listed, as sequenced in a study of T cells in Graves' hyperthyroidism and ophthalmopathy. Researchers amplified the TCR beta CDR3 regions from RNA transcripts. HTBI primers drove first-round RT-PCR of the TCR CDR3. A single record per CDR3 protein comes from TCRdb applying MiXCR to the multiplex PCR reads. The table has under 400,000 distinct CDR3 sequences, 15% to 20% seen once. The specimen sequenced was blood. These receptors were collected from a woman in her forties or fifties with Graves' hyperthyroidism.

Turning to this clonotype: This sequence may be a read error, since a much larger clone differs from it by one base. The CDR3 sequence: CAWSVAADTQYF. Here the CDR3 DNA reads TGTGCCTGGAGTGTCGCGGCAGATACGCAGTATTTT. The chain links TRBV30 to TRBJ2-3; D not resolved. Germline CDR1 and CDR2: GTSNPN and SVGIG (reference sequence). Deletions cut 0 bases from V and 4 bases from J, with 5 bases between. The CDR3 contains 12 residues. Full variable domain (remainder filled in from reference TRBV30 and TRBJ2-3): SQTIHQWPATLVQPVGSPLSLECTVEGTSNPNLYWYRQAAGRGLQLLFYSVGIGQISSEVPQNLSASRPQDRQFILSSKKLLLSDSGFYLCAWSVAADTQYFGPGTRLTVL.

This clonotype came up a few times. The gene calls are TRBV5-4 and TRBJ2-5; D possibly uses TRBD1 or TRBD2 (5 bases each). The CDR3 spans 15 residues. V was clipped by 5 bases and J by 5 bases, with 19 bases between them. CDR1 is SGHNT, CDR2 YYREEE, per germline (reference sequence). CDR3 coding DNA: TGTGCCAGCAGGTCGACCGGGGCCAAAAGGGAGACCCAGTACTTC. Protein product: CASRSTGAKRETQYF.

V and J are TRBV6-1 and TRBJ2-7; D uncertain. CDR1 MNHNS and CDR2 SASEGT come from the germline V gene. Trimming removed 3 bases from V and 0 bases from J, with 6 bases in between. The CDR3 is 13 amino acids. CDR3 nucleotides: TGTGCCAGCAGTGATTACGGCTCCTACGAGCAGTACGTC. Translating it yields CASSDYGSYEQYV.

This clonotype came up a few times. The V and J genes are TRBV5-1 and TRBJ2-2; D is unresolved. This CDR3 region has 15 residues. Germline CDR1 and CDR2: SGHRS and YFSETQ. Trimming cost V 1 base and J 3 bases, with 10 bases left between them. CDR3 amino acids: CASSLLDGYTGELFF. The CDR3, as DNA: TGCGCCAGCAGCTTGTTGGACGGCTACACCGGGGAGCTGTTTTTT.

The V gene is TRBV27, the J gene TRBJ2-1; 14 nucleotides match TRBD2. J lost 0 bases, V lost 4 bases, and 11 bases had no gene match. This CDR3 has 20 amino acids. CDR1 is MNHEY, CDR2 SMNVEV, per germline (reference sequence). The CDR3 is CASSSPGTSGGYSSYNEQFF. The CDR3 DNA follows: TGTGCCAGCAGTTCCCCAGGGACTAGCGGGGGTTACAGCTCCTACAATGAGCAGTTCTTC.

The V and J genes are TRBV9 and TRBJ2-7, with D possibly matching TRBD1 (5 bases). Germline V lookup: CDR1 SGDLS, CDR2 YYNGEE. Trimming removed 7 bases from V and 7 bases from J, with 18 bases in between. The CDR3 loop spans 13 amino acids. The CDR3, as DNA: TGTGCCAGCGCTAGGGGTCCCGGCCGGGAGCAGTACGTC. Amino acid sequence: CASARGPGREQYV.

This clonotype was seen only a few times. The V call is TRBV6-2 or TRBV6-3, the J call TRBJ1-2; possibly TRBD1 for D (5 bases). The V and J ends lost 6 bases and 4 bases respectively, with 12 bases between them. The CDR3 totals 13 residues. CDR1 and CDR2 (germline): MNHEY, SVGEGT. The CDR3 here is CASRQGFSYGYTF. The DNA for the CDR3 is TGTGCCAGCAGGCAGGGATTTAGCTATGGCTACACCTTC.

This clonotype was seen a handful of times. V is TRBV18 and J is TRBJ2-3, with a tentative D call TRBD2 (5 bases). Trimming pared 6 bases from V and 3 bases from J, leaving 10 bases between. This CDR3 has 13 amino acids. In germline, CDR1 is KGHSH, CDR2 LQKENI. The CDR3 loop is CASSIGVTDTQYF. In nucleotides, the CDR3 is TGTGCCAGCTCGATCGGGGTAACAGATACGCAGTATTTT.

This CDR3 reads CASSSLRAHNEQFF. CDR3 DNA sequence: TGTGCCAGCAGCTCTCTACGGGCCCACAATGAGCAGTTCTTC. The genes are TRBV6-2 or TRBV6-3 and TRBJ2-1, with D unclear. Germline V gene lookup returns CDR1 MNHEY and CDR2 SVGEGT. V dropped 6 bases and J dropped 5 bases, with 14 bases sitting between them. The CDR3 runs to 14 residues.